The source of this T cell receptor beta chain is a study of OX40 agonist ivuxolimab in advanced cancers. Across the whole study: Hepatocellular carcinoma, melanoma, renal cell or head and neck cancer was diagnosed in the dose-escalation patients.

Notes on the study in general: Expanded clones were, on average, more numerous in CD8+ T cells than in CD4+. Circulating CD4+ and CD8+ T cells showed clonal expansion by week 6 at 0.1 to 3.0 mg/kg.

Systemic immunosuppression or autoimmune disease history was grounds to exclude patients. Note on this clone: What it binds is not known.

TCRdb's table, derived via immunoSEQ multiplex PCR, lists solely in-frame clones and lacks some. Of 20,000 to 25,000 clones detected, around 80% appear once; the ten largest clones hold less than 45%. The TCR sequence derives from an adult with an advanced solid tumor such as melanoma, head and neck, liver or kidney cancer. The sample here was CD4+ or CD8+ T cells sorted from blood, taken in a trial of the OX40 agonist ivuxolimab.

CDR3 residues: CASSGTSNEQFF. CDR3 DNA: TGTGCCAGCAGCGGGACCAGTAATGAGCAGTTCTTC. The V call is TRBV5-4, the J call TRBJ2-1; D possibly matches TRBD1 or TRBD2 (5 bases each). The V gene's germline CDR1 is SGHNT and CDR2 YYREEE (reference sequence). V was trimmed by 4 bases and J by 7 bases, leaving 9 bases between them. The CDR3 consists of 12 residues.